This note documents a single TCR beta chain sequence. These data originate in a study of cytotoxic CD8 clonotypes in ibrutinib-treated CLL. The authors obtained roughly 2 micrograms of genomic DNA from cryopreserved PBMCs for TCR beta libraries. Libraries were prepared by immunoSEQ multiplex PCR; TCRdb keeps only in-frame clonotypes and omits some of them. The table records roughly 250,000 clones, roughly 74% of them present only once. CDR3 length: 14 amino acids. After removal of 3 bases from V and 5 bases from J, the junction contained 5 bases not matched to a gene. Germline V CDR1 and CDR2: SGHTA, FQGNSA.

This TCR derives from a human donor with chronic lymphocytic leukemia. The chain has TRBV7-2 and TRBJ2-7, with 9 bases matching TRBD1. The source material was PBMCs, sampled after 24 months of ibrutinib treatment. The CDR3 sequence: CASSFIQGANEQYF. The DNA for the CDR3 is TGTGCCAGCAGCTTTATACAGGGGGCTAACGAGCAGTACTTC. The entire variable domain, with the rest obtained from reference TRBV7-2 and TRBJ2-7, is as follows: GAGVSQSPSNKVTEKGKDVELRCDPISGHTALYWYRQSLGQGLEFLIYFQGNSAPDKSGLPSDRFSAERTGGSVSTLTIQRTQQEDSAVYLCASSFIQGANEQYFGPGTRLTVT.